The 25 T cell receptor beta chains below come from one sample, sequenced in a study of T cell responses to AZD1222 COVID-19 vaccine. Assay used: immunoSEQ multiplex PCR; TCRdb lists only in-frame clones, some missing. This table holds 150,000 or so clones, 85% to 95% found once. The source material was peripheral blood, sampled on day 0 of AZD1222 vaccination. Source of these receptors: an adult in good health.

This rearrangement joins TRBV3-1 (or the pseudogene TRBV3-2) to TRBJ1-4, with unresolved D. CDR1 is LGHDT and CDR2 is YNNKEL in the germline V gene (reference sequence). V dropped 1 base and J dropped 5 bases, with 5 bases sitting between them. This CDR3 has 13 residues. This chain's CDR3 is CASSQVLNEKLFF. Written as DNA, the CDR3 is TGTGCCAGCAGCCAAGTTCTCAATGAAAAACTGTTTTTT.

This clone came up once. The V call is TRBV2, the J call TRBJ2-7; possibly TRBD2 for D (6 bases). Germline CDR1 reads SNHLY; CDR2 reads FYNNEI. The CDR3 covers 16 residues. V dropped 4 bases and J dropped 3 bases, with 19 bases sitting between them. The CDR3, as DNA: TGTGCCAGCAGTGGTTTCGAACGGGGACTCTTCTACGAGCAGTACTTC. Protein product: CASSGFERGLFYEQYF.

The rearrangement links TRBV6-1 to TRBJ1-6; the match to TRBD1 covers 8 bases. The CDR3 length is 15 residues. From germline, CDR1 is MNHNS and CDR2 SASEGT. V gave up 0 bases and J gave up 10 bases; unmatched junction bases: 5. CDR3: CASSEAGRGRSPLHF. CDR3 sequence (DNA): TGTGCCAGCAGTGAAGCGGGCAGGGGGCGATCACCCCTCCACTTT.

Comments on this clone: The junction and the germline gene differ at one end; a read error may be behind it. The chain is built from TRBV24-1 and TRBJ2-7; either TRBD1 or TRBD2 may supply D (5 bases each). Germline V gene lookup returns CDR1 KGHDR and CDR2 SFDVKD. This CDR3 spans 13 amino acids. DNA for the CDR3: TGTGCCACCAGTGTCCTTCGGGGCTACGAGCCGTACTTC. Its translation: CATSVLRGYEPYF.

DNA of the CDR3: TGTGCCAGCAGCCCGGGACAGTTGGGAAACACCATATATTTT. This encodes CASSPGQLGNTIYF. This chain joins TRBV28 and TRBJ1-3, with 7 bases aligning to TRBD1. Germline V gene data show CDR1 as MDHEN and CDR2 as SYDVKM. Trimming took 6 bases from V and 4 from J; bases not matched to a gene: 6. There are 14 residues in the CDR3.

The rearrangement uses TRBV28 and TRBJ1-2; TRBD1 might be the D (5 bases). V lost 10 bases and J lost 3, with 21 bases in between. There are 15 residues in the CDR3. Per germline, CDR1 MDHEN and CDR2 SYDVKM. The CDR3 nucleotides are TGTGCCATCCGGGACTCCCATCGTGGGGACTATGGCTACACCTTC. It translates to CAIRDSHRGDYGYTF.

J is TRBJ1-5 and V is TRBV7-8, with 8 bases matching TRBD1. The germline V gene has CDR1 SGHVS and CDR2 FQNEAQ. The CDR3 consists of 14 residues. V shed 1 base and J 7 bases; nucleotides not matched to a gene: 3. The DNA of the CDR3 is TGTGCCAGCAGCTTAGGGACAGGGCGGCAGCCCCAGCATTTT. It is translated as CASSLGTGRQPQHF.

The chain joins TRBV5-6 to TRBJ2-5; 9 bases map to TRBD1. Looked up from germline, CDR1 is SGHDT and CDR2 is YYEEEE. V trimming: 4 bases; J trimming: 4 bases; junction bases outside the gene matches: 8. This CDR3 contains 15 residues. The CDR3 sequence is CASSTEPTGGETQYF. The CDR3 DNA sequence: TGTGCCAGCAGCACCGAACCGACAGGGGGAGAGACCCAGTACTTC.

A few counts support this clone. Other DNA sequences in the same sample also yield this CDR3. The rearrangement joins TRBV29-1 to TRBJ1-1; D is perhaps TRBD1 (5 bases). The CDR3 sequence is 13 residues long. Trimming took off 4 bases at V and 0 bases at J, with 9 bases between the two ends. Germline V gene data show CDR1 as SQVTM and CDR2 as ANQGSEA. CDR3 loop: CSVGGRLNTEAFF. In DNA, the CDR3 is TGCAGCGTTGGGGGACGTTTGAACACTGAAGCTTTCTTT.

This chain joins TRBV29-1 and TRBJ2-7; D perhaps matches TRBD2 (7 bases). The germline V and J ends were trimmed by 4 bases and 1 base, with 14 bases remaining between them. This CDR3 is built from 14 residues. CDR1 is SQVTM, CDR2 ANQGSEA, per germline. The CDR3: CSVAPQGGSYEQYF. The CDR3 bases are TGCAGCGTTGCACCACAGGGAGGGTCCTACGAGCAGTACTTC.

The chain recombines TRBV20-1 with TRBJ2-7; tentative D call: TRBD1 (6 bases). Germline CDR1 and CDR2: DFQATT and SNEGSKA (reference sequence). Between the trimmed V and J ends, which lost 3 bases and 3 bases, there was a span of 15 bases. CDR3 length: 14 residues. CDR3 amino acids: CSASLPGQLYEQYF. The CDR3 nucleotides read TGCAGTGCTAGTTTACCGGGACAACTCTACGAGCAGTACTTC.

The V and J genes are TRBV5-4 and TRBJ1-1; D is possibly TRBD1 (5 bases). Per germline, CDR1 SGHNT and CDR2 YYREEE (reference sequence). V was clipped by 0 bases and J by 0 bases, with 9 bases between them. This CDR3 region has 15 residues. CDR3 amino acids: CASSLGGDLNTEAFF. The DNA for the CDR3 is TGTGCCAGCAGCTTGGGAGGGGACTTGAACACTGAAGCTTTCTTT.

The rearrangement joins TRBV27 to TRBJ1-4; 10 bases align to TRBD1. This CDR3 contains 14 residues. Germline CDR1 MNHEY, CDR2 SMNVEV (reference sequence). Trimming removed 5 bases from V and 8 bases from J; junction bases left unmatched: 5. The CDR3 nucleotides read TGTGCCAGCAGTCCCGGGACAGGGGTAGAAAAACTGTTTTTT. Protein product: CASSPGTGVEKLFF.

The V call is TRBV4-3, the J call TRBJ2-1; 11 bases are a match to TRBD2. CDR3 length: 18 amino acids. V shed 1 base and J 4 bases; nucleotides not matched to a gene: 9. Germline lookup yields CDR1 LGHNA and CDR2 YSLEER. DNA of the CDR3: TGCGCCAGCAGCCAAGCCCCTAGCGGGGGGTCCATATACAATGAGCAGTTCTTC. Translating gives CASSQAPSGGSIYNEQFF.

The rearrangement joins TRBV19 to TRBJ2-5; D could derive from TRBD1 or TRBD2 (6 bases each). This CDR3 comprises 14 residues. The germline gives CDR1 LNHDA, CDR2 SQIVND (reference sequence). V lost 0 bases and J 6 bases, leaving 11 bases between the germline ends. This CDR3 reads CASSIDQGRKTQYF. The CDR3 nucleotides are TGTGCCAGTAGTATAGATCAGGGGAGGAAGACCCAGTACTTC. Using reference TRBV19 and TRBJ2-5 for the parts outside the CDR3, the full variable domain is DGGITQSPKYLFRKEGQNVTLSCEQNLNHDAMYWYRQDPGQGLRLIYYSQIVNDFQKGDIAEGYSVSREKKESFPLTVTSAQKNPTAFYLCASSIDQGRKTQYFGPGTRLLVL.

V and J are TRBV7-8 and TRBJ2-7; perhaps TRBD2 as D (6 bases). Germline lookup yields CDR1 SGHVS and CDR2 FQNEAQ. V was shortened by 5 bases and J by 5 bases, with 22 bases between the two germline ends. The CDR3 length is 16 residues. The CDR3 here is CASSPLLDAEGDEQYF. The CDR3 nucleotides are TGTGCCAGCAGCCCCCTTTTGGATGCGGAGGGAGACGAGCAGTACTTC.

The J gene is TRBJ2-7, the V gene TRBV3-1 (or the pseudogene TRBV3-2); D is ambiguous. Germline CDR1 is LGHDT and CDR2 is YNNKEL (reference sequence). V lost 0 bases to trimming and J lost 5 bases, with 5 bases between them. The CDR3 consists of 12 residues. CDR3 sequence (DNA): TGTGCCAGCAGCCAAGACCGAAACGAGCAGTACTTC. It codes for CASSQDRNEQYF.

This clone was detected only a few times. CDR3 region: CASPGTRAGELFF. CDR3 nucleotides: TGTGCCAGTCCCGGGACCCGGGCCGGGGAGCTGTTTTTT. The rearrangement links TRBV7-9 to TRBJ2-2; TRBD1 or TRBD2 may be the D gene (5 bases each). This CDR3 comprises 13 residues. V lost 9 bases, J lost 6 bases, and 14 bases lay in between. Germline CDR1 and CDR2: SEHNR and FQNEAQ (reference sequence).

The rearrangement joins TRBV9 to TRBJ2-7; D is ambiguous. Deletions cut 3 bases from V and 7 bases from J, with 11 bases between. The CDR3 extends over 12 amino acids. The germline gives CDR1 SGDLS, CDR2 YYNGEE. CDR3 bases: TGTGCCAGCAGCGCGACTTCGAGAGAGCAGTACTTC. This encodes CASSATSREQYF.

The chain carries TRBV4-1 and TRBJ1-6, with D perhaps TRBD1 (5 bases). Trimming took off 3 bases at V and 0 bases at J, with 21 bases between the two ends. Looked up from germline, CDR1 is MGHRA and CDR2 is YSYEKL. This CDR3 spans 20 amino acids. For the CDR3, the DNA is TGCGCCAGCAGCCAGAAACAGGTCAACATGGTTAGCTCCTATAATTCACCCCTCCACTTT. Translation gives CASSQKQVNMVSSYNSPLHF.

This rearrangement joins TRBV28 to TRBJ1-1, with D unclear. Germline lookup yields CDR1 MDHEN and CDR2 SYDVKM. The V end lost 7 bases, the J end lost 1 base, and 22 bases lay between the germline ends. This CDR3 has 17 residues. The CDR3 DNA follows: TGTGCCAGCAACGACAAAGCGTCTTATATGTGGAACACTGAAGCTTTCTTT. It specifies CASNDKASYMWNTEAFF.

The chain uses TRBV11-2 and TRBJ2-3; D not certain. The germline CDR1 and CDR2 sequences are SGHAT and FQNNGV. This CDR3 has 12 amino acids. Trimming removed 2 bases at V and 5 bases at J, with 5 bases between. The CDR3 region is CASSLQQDTQYF. The CDR3 nucleotides read TGTGCCAGCAGCTTACAGCAAGATACGCAGTATTTT.

In regard to this clone: The junction departs from germline at one end; a sequencing error may be responsible. CDR3 residues: CASGERGQGATNTIYF. In DNA, the CDR3 is TGTGCCAGCGGTGAGCGAGGACAGGGAGCGACAAACACCATATATTTT. The chain couples TRBV6-1 to TRBJ1-3; 8 bases are a match to TRBD1. This CDR3 has 16 residues. Germline V gene sequence: CDR1 MNHNS, CDR2 SASEGT.

This clone was detected a few times. The chain carries TRBV5-6 and TRBJ2-3; D is ambiguous. This CDR3 contains 14 residues. V lost 0 bases to trimming and J lost 2 bases, with 7 bases between them. The germline CDR1 and CDR2 sequences are SGHDT and YYEEEE. The CDR3 sequence: CASSLAAVTDTQYF. DNA of the CDR3: TGTGCCAGCAGCTTGGCCGCAGTCACAGATACGCAGTATTTT.

V and J are TRBV6-2 or TRBV6-3 and TRBJ1-5; D is unclear. This CDR3 is 13 amino acids long. Germline CDR1 is MNHEY and CDR2 is SVGEGT. Trimming took off 0 bases at V and 5 bases at J, with 5 bases between the two ends. CDR3 DNA sequence: TGTGCCAGCAGTTACTCACGAGATCAGCCCCAGCATTTT. Its translation: CASSYSRDQPQHF.